The 8 T cell receptor beta chains listed next were all sequenced from one sample in a study of blood T cell repertoires in COVID-19 (dated by TCRdb to 2020 to 2022). Library method: the immunoSEQ multiplex PCR assay. Imported from immuneACCESS, the table was reduced by TCRdb to in-frame sequences with V and J called. These copies leave out some clones; in studies compared against another copy, an unresolved V gene accounts for under half, and the cause of the remainder is not known. In this sample the table shows about 180,000 clones, 70% to 90% of which occur a single time. Clones ranked in the top ten supply under 25% of the sample. Material for sequencing was peripheral blood. These receptors came from a man between 65 and 85 years old with active or convalescent COVID-19.

This clone was seen many times. V is TRBV6-2 or TRBV6-3 and J is TRBJ1-1; unclear D gene. Germline CDR1 and CDR2: MNHEY and SVGEGT. Trimming took off 2 bases at V and 1 base at J, with 8 bases between the two ends. The CDR3 totals 14 residues. CDR3 coding DNA: TGTGCCAGCAGTTACCTTGGAGGGAACACTGAAGCTTTCTTT. Protein product: CASSYLGGNTEAFF.

The chain is built from TRBV28 and TRBJ1-5, with 7 bases aligning to TRBD1. From germline, CDR1 is MDHEN and CDR2 SYDVKM. With 8 bases clipped from V and 6 bases from J, the junction kept 7 bases outside the gene matches. This CDR3 spans 13 amino acids. For the CDR3, the DNA is TGTGCCAGCGGAATACAGGGGTTTCAGCCCCAGCATTTT. Encoded protein: CASGIQGFQPQHF.

The genes are TRBV2 and TRBJ2-1, with TRBD1 as a possible D gene (6 bases). V dropped 6 bases and J dropped 5 bases, with 14 bases sitting between them. This CDR3 has 14 amino acids. Germline CDR1 and CDR2: SNHLY and FYNNEI. The CDR3 nucleotides are TGTGCCAGCAGCCAGGACAGCTTAAACAATGAGCAGTTCTTC. It translates to CASSQDSLNNEQFF. The variable domain in full, with the rest retrieved from reference TRBV2 and TRBJ2-1, is EPEVTQTPSHQVTQMGQEVILRCVPISNHLYFYWYRQILGQKVEFLVSFYNNEISEKSEIFDDQFSVERPDGSNFTLKIRSTKLEDSAMYFCASSQDSLNNEQFFGPGTRLTVL.

The chain links TRBV28 to TRBJ2-1; TRBD1 agrees at 10 bases. In germline, CDR1 is MDHEN, CDR2 SYDVKM. Germline trimming cut 6 bases from V and 6 bases from J; bases unmatched to any gene: 8. The CDR3 is made up of 15 amino acids. Here the CDR3 DNA reads TGTGCCAGCAGGTCTCCGGGACAGGGGCCCAATGAGCAGTTCTTC. Translating it yields CASRSPGQGPNEQFF.

The genes are TRBV7-2 and TRBJ1-6, with a weak D call TRBD1 (6 bases). Germline V CDR1 and CDR2: SGHTA, FQGNSA. CDR3 size: 13 residues. The CDR3 reads CGGRSSYNSPLHF. The CDR3 DNA is TGTGGGGGGCGAAGCTCCTATAATTCACCCCTCCACTTT.

V and J are TRBV11-2 and TRBJ1-5; no clear D. Germline loops: CDR1 SGHAT, CDR2 FQNNGV. The CDR3 covers 14 residues. V dropped 0 bases and J dropped 10 bases, with 13 bases sitting between them. DNA for the CDR3: TGTGCCAGCAGCTTAGATGGAGGGTACGGTCCCCAGCATTTT. It specifies CASSLDGGYGPQHF.

This chain links TRBV18 with TRBJ1-1; tentative D call: TRBD1 (5 bases). Germline V gene sequence: CDR1 KGHSH, CDR2 LQKENI. V was pared by 1 base and J by 1 base, with 10 bases between. There are 15 residues in the CDR3. CDR3 sequence: CASSPRSGSNTEAFF. The CDR3 DNA reads as TGTGCCAGCTCACCACGGTCAGGGTCGAACACTGAAGCTTTCTTT.

This chain connects TRBV15 to TRBJ1-4; possible D gene TRBD1, 6 bases. V dropped 5 bases and J dropped 5 bases, with 12 bases sitting between them. The CDR3 totals 14 residues. Per germline, CDR1 LNHNV and CDR2 YYDKDF (reference sequence). The DNA for the CDR3 is TGTGCCACCAGCGGGACAAGCCCCAATGAAAAACTGTTTTTT. Translating it yields CATSGTSPNEKLFF. Full variable domain (rest looked up from reference TRBV15 and TRBJ1-4): DAMVIQNPRYQVTQFGKPVTLSCSQTLNHNVMYWYQQKSSQAPKLLFHYYDKDFNNEADTPDNFQSRRPNTSFCFLDIRSPGLGDTAMYLCATSGTSPNEKLFFGSGTQLSVL.